Below, 7 T cell receptor beta chains from the same sample are listed, as sequenced in a study of T cell responses to AZD1222 COVID-19 vaccine. TCRdb keeps only in-frame clones here, not all; method: immunoSEQ multiplex PCR. The data show 200,000 or so clones, approximately 90% seen once. The specimen comprised peripheral blood, sampled on day 0 of AZD1222 vaccination. The origin of the receptors is an adult in good health.

This chain joins TRBV6-1 and TRBJ2-4; 7 bases are a match to TRBD2. V shed 7 bases, J shed 3 bases, and the junction held 6 bases outside the gene matches. The CDR3 covers 14 residues. Per germline, CDR1 MNHNS and CDR2 SASEGT. This chain's CDR3 is CASTPGGGKNIQYF. In nucleotides, the CDR3 is TGTGCCAGCACCCCGGGGGGTGGCAAAAACATTCAGTACTTC.

This sequence joins TRBV6-1 and TRBJ2-7; D unresolved. From germline, CDR1 is MNHNS and CDR2 SASEGT. The CDR3 spans 14 residues. V was pared by 2 bases and J by 2 bases, with 10 bases between. CDR3 in DNA: TGTGCCAGCAGTGAATTCGTTGGGACCTACGAGCAGTACTTC. As protein: CASSEFVGTYEQYF.

The gene calls are TRBV15 and TRBJ1-5; TRBD1 matches at 9 bases. V dropped 0 bases and J dropped 7; count of bases not matched to a gene: 7. The V gene's germline CDR1 is LNHNV and CDR2 YYDKDF (reference sequence). This CDR3 spans 16 amino acids. This chain's CDR3 is CATSRDPTGGRQPQHF. The CDR3 DNA reads TGTGCCACCAGCAGAGATCCGACAGGGGGAAGGCAGCCCCAGCATTTT.

This chain uses TRBV18 with TRBJ1-3, with a tentative D call TRBD1 (5 bases). The CDR3 spans 16 residues. Trimming took 2 bases from V and 4 from J, leaving 15 bases between them. The V gene's germline CDR1 is KGHSH and CDR2 LQKENI. In DNA, the CDR3 is TGTGCCAGCTCACCAATTTCTGGGACTGAGGGAAACACCATATATTTT. Translated, it gives CASSPISGTEGNTIYF.

The chain uses TRBV27 and TRBJ1-1, with unresolved D. In germline, CDR1 is MNHEY, CDR2 SMNVEV (reference sequence). This CDR3 contains 15 residues. The ends were cut back, 2 bases at V and 8 bases at J, with 18 bases in the middle. The CDR3 reads CASSLPSTGRGEAFF. CDR3 nucleotides: TGTGCCAGCAGTTTACCTTCGACCGGGCGCGGAGAAGCTTTCTTT.

J is TRBJ2-1 and V is TRBV14; the D is unclear. This CDR3 region has 16 residues. Germline V gives CDR1 SGHDN, CDR2 FVKESK. Trimming cost V 3 bases and J 5 bases, with 17 bases left between them. The CDR3 coding sequence is TGTGCCAGCAGCCATTCTAGGATGATCCCAAACAATGAGCAGTTCTTC. It is translated as CASSHSRMIPNNEQFF.

This chain joins TRBV27 and TRBJ1-4; D is perhaps TRBD1 (5 bases). Germline lookup yields CDR1 MNHEY and CDR2 SMNVEV (reference sequence). The CDR3 is made up of 15 amino acids. With 3 bases removed from V and 2 bases from J, the gap between germline ends came to 10 bases. CDR3 sequence reads: CASSFLRETNEKLFF. The CDR3 DNA follows: TGTGCCAGCAGTTTTCTCAGGGAGACTAATGAAAAACTGTTTTTT.